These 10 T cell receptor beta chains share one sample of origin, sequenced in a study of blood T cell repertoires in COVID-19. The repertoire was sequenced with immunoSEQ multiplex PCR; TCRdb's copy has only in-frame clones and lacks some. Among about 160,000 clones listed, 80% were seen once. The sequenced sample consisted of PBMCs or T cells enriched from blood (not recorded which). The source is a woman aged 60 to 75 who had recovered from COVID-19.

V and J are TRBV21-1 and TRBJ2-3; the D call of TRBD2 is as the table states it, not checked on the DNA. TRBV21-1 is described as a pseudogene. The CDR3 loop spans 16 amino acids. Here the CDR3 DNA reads TGTGCCAGCAGCAAAGCGGTAGCGGGGGCCGGGGATACGCAGTATTTT. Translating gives CASSKAVAGAGDTQYF.

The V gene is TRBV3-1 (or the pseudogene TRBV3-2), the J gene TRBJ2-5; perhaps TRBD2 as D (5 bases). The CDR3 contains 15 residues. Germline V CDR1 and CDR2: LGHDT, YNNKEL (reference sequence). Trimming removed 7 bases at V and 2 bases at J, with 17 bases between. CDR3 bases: TGTGCCAGCACCGACCGACGGACTTTACAAGAGACCCAGTACTTC. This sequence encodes CASTDRRTLQETQYF.

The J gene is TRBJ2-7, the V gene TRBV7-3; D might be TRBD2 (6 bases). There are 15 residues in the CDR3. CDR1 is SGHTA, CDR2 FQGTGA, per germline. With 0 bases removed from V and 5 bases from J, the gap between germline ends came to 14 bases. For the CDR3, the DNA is TGTGCCAGCAGCTTAACGGGCGGGGAGCACGACGAGCAGTACTTC. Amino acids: CASSLTGGEHDEQYF.

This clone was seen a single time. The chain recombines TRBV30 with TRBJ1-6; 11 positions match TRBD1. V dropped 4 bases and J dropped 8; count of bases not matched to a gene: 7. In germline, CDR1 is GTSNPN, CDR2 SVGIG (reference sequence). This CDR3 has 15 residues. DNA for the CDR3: TGTGCCTGGAACCTTGGACAGGGGGCTTATTCACCCCTCCACTTT. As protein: CAWNLGQGAYSPLHF.

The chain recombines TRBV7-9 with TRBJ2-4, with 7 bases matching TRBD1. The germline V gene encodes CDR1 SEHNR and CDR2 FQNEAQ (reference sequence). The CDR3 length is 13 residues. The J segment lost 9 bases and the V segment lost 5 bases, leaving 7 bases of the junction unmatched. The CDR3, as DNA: TGTGCCAGCAGCAGACAGGGAGAAGGCATTCAGTACTTC. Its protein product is CASSRQGEGIQYF. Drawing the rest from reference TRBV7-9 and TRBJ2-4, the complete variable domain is DTGVSQNPRHKITKRGQNVTFRCDPISEHNRLYWYRQTLGQGPEFLTYFQNEAQLEKSRLLSDRFSAERPKGSFSTLEIQRTEQGDSAMYLCASSRQGEGIQYFGAGTRLSVL.

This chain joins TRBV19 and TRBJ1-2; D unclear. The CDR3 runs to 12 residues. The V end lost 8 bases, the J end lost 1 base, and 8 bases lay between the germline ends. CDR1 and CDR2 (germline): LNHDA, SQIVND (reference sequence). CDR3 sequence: CASSRINYGYTF. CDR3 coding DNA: TGTGCCAGTTCGCGGATTAACTATGGCTACACCTTC.

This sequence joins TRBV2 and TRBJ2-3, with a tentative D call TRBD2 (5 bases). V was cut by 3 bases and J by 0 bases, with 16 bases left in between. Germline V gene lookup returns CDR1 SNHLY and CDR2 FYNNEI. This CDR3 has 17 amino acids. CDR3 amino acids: CASSDMTGLSSTDTQYF. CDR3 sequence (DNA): TGTGCCAGCAGTGATATGACTGGACTTAGTAGCACAGATACGCAGTATTTT. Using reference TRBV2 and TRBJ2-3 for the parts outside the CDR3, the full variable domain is EPEVTQTPSHQVTQMGQEVILRCVPISNHLYFYWYRQILGQKVEFLVSFYNNEISEKSEIFDDQFSVERPDGSNFTLKIRSTKLEDSAMYFCASSDMTGLSSTDTQYFGPGTRLTVL.

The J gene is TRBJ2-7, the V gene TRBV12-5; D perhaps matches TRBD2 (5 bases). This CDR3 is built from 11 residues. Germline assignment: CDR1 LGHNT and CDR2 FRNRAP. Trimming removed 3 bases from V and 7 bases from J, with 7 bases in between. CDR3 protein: CASGFGEEQYF. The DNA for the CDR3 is TGTGCTAGTGGTTTTGGGGAGGAGCAGTACTTC.

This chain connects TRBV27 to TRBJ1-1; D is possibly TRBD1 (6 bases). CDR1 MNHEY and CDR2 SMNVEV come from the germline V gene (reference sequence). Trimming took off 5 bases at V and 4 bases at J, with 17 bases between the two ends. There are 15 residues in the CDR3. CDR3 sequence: CASSLGARGGTEAFF. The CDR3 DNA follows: TGTGCCAGCAGTCTAGGGGCCAGGGGTGGCACTGAAGCTTTCTTT.

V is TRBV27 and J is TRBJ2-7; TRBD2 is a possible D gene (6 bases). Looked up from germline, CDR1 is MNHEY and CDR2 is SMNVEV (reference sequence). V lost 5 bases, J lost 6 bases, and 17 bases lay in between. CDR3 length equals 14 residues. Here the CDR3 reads CASSLGLGGREQYF. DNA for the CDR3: TGTGCCAGCAGTCTGGGACTCGGCGGTCGCGAGCAGTACTTC.